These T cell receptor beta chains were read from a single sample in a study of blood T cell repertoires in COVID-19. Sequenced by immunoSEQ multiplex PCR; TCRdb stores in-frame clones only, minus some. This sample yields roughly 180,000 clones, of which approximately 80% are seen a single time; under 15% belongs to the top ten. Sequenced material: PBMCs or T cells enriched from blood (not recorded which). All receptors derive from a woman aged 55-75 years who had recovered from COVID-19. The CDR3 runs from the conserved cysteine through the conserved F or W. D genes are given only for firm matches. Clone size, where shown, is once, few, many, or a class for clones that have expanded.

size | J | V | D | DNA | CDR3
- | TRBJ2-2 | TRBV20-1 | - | TGCAGTGCTAGTAACACGAACACCGGGGAGCTGTTTTTT | CSASNTNTGELFF
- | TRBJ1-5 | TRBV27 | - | TGTGCCAGCAGTTCCCTAGATCAGCCCCAGCATTTT | CASSSLDQPQHF
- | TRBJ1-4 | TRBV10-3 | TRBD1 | TGTGCCATCAGAGGACAGGGAACTAATGAAAAACTGTTTTTT | CAIRGQGTNEKLFF
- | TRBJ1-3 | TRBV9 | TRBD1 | TGTGCCAGCAGCCAAGGGACAGGGGGCGCGTGGGGAAACACCATATATTTT | CASSQGTGGAWGNTIYF
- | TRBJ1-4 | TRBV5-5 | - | TGTGCCAGCAGCTTCGTCGGGACTCGAGATGAAAAACTGTTTTTT | CASSFVGTRDEKLFF
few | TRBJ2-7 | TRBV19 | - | TGTGCCAGTACCCCAATCCCCCTACTCTCCTACGAGCAGTACTTC | CASTPIPLLSYEQYF
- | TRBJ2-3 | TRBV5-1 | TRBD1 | TGCGCCAGCAGCTTGAAATTACAGGGGGACACAGATACGCAGTATTTT | CASSLKLQGDTDTQYF
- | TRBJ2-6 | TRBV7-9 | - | TGTGCCAGCAGCTTAGCCGCTGGGGCCAACGTCCTGACTTTC | CASSLAAGANVLTF
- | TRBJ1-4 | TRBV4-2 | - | TGTGCCAGCAGCCAGGAAAACAGGGATTCTGAAAAACTGTTTTTT | CASSQENRDSEKLFF
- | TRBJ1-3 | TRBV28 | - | TGTGCCAGCAGTCCGCCGGGAAGCTCTGGAAACACCATATATTTT | CASSPPGSSGNTIYF
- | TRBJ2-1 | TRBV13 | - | TGTGCCAGCAGCTTATATAGCGAGCAGTTCTTC | CASSLYSEQFF
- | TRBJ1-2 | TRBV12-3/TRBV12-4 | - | TGTGCCAGCAGACCAGGGCGTCGGTATGGCTACACCTTC | CASRPGRRYGYTF
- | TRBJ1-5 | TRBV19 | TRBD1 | TGTGCCAGTAGTATGCGTCAGGGGGTCAATCAGCCCCAGCATTTT | CASSMRQGVNQPQHF
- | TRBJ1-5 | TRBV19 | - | TGTGCCAGTAAGGACATTATGGCCCAGCATTTT | CASKDIMAQHF
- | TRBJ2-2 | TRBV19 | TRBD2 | TGTGCCAGTAGTATCGCCCTAGCGGGGGGGCGAACCGGGGAGCTGTTTTTT | CASSIALAGGRTGELFF
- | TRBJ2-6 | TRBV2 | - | TGTGCCAGCAGTGAAGCGCTCAGGCTCTCTGGGGCCAACGTCCTGACTTTC | CASSEALRLSGANVLTF
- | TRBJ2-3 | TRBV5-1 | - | TGCGCCAGCAGCTTGGGGACAGAAGCAGATACGCAGTATTTT | CASSLGTEADTQYF
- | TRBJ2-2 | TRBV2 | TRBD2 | TGTGCCAGCAGTGGCACGACAACTAGCGGGAAAGGGGTCGGGGAGCTGTTTTTT | CASSGTTTSGKGVGELFF
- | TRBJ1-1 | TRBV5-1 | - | TGCGCCAGCAGCGGTATGGGAGACATGAACACTGAAGCTTTCTTT | CASSGMGDMNTEAFF
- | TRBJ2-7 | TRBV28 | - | TGTGCCAGCAGCAGTACAGGGAACGAGCAGTACTTC | CASSSTGNEQYF
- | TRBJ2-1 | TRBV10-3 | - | TGTGCCACCAGGGTTTCGGGGGTTGGGGATGGCAATGAGCAGTTCTTC | CATRVSGVGDGNEQFF
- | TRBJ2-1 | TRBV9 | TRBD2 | TGTGCCAGCAGCGTTCTAGCGGTTCCCTACAATGAGCAGTTCTTC | CASSVLAVPYNEQFF
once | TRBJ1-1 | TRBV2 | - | TGTGCCAGCAGGCGGCAGGCGGGGGGAGAGGCTTTCTTT | CASRRQAGGEAFF
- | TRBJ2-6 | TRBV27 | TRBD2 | TGTGCCAGCAGTTGGGGGGGTCGGAGCTCTGGGGCCAACGTCCTGACTTTC | CASSWGGRSSGANVLTF
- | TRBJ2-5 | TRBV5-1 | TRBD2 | TGCGCCAGCAGCATATTCCTAGCGGGGGGCCAAGAGACCCAGTACTTC | CASSIFLAGGQETQYF
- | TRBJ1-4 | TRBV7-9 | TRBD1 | TGTGCCAGCAGCCCGAGTATAGGGGGCAATGAAAAACTGTTTTTT | CASSPSIGGNEKLFF
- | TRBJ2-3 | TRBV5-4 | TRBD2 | TGTGCCAGCAGCTTGACGTCTAGCGGGAGGGCCACAGATACGCAGTATTTT | CASSLTSSGRATDTQYF
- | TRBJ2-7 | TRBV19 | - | TGTGCCAGTAGTATAGGACTAGGCTACGAGCAGTACTTC | CASSIGLGYEQYF
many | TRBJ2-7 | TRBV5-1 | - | TGCGCCAGCAGCGCGCCGGACAGCTACGAGCAGTACTTC | CASSAPDSYEQYF
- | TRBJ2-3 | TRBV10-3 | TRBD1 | TGTGCCATCAGGAACAGGGGTCCCGGAGATACGCAGTATTTT | CAIRNRGPGDTQYF
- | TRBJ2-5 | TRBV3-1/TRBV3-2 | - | TGTGCCAGCAGCCAAGAACCCAGTAGCGGAGAGACCCAGTACTTC | CASSQEPSSGETQYF
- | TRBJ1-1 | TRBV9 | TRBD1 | TGTGCCAGCAGCCCCCGACAGGGGGCGAACACTGAAGCTTTCTTT | CASSPRQGANTEAFF
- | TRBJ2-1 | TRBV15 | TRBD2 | TGTGCCACCAGCAGAGATTTCGGACTAGCGGGAGGAGCGCAGTTCTTC | CATSRDFGLAGGAQFF
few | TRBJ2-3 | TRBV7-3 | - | TGTGCCAGCAGCTTAAGGGGGGTGACCACAGATACGCAGTATTTT | CASSLRGVTTDTQYF
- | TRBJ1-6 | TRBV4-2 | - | TGTGCCAGCAGCCAAGACAGCTCCTATAATTCACCCCTCCACTTT | CASSQDSSYNSPLHF
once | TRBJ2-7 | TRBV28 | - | TGTGCCAGCAGTTTACGGCCCCAGGGATGGCAGTACTTC | CASSLRPQGWQYF
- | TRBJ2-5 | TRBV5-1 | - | TGCGCCAGCAGTATCCAGGGGAGCTGGGAGACCCAGTACTTC | CASSIQGSWETQYF
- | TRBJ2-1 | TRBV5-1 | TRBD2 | TGCGCCAGCAGCTTGGCTTTGACTAGCGGGGGTTACAATGAGCAGTTCTTC | CASSLALTSGGYNEQFF
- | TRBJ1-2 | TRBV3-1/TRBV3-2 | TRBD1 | TGTGCCAGCAGCCAAGATTCCGCAGGGGGGTCCCGGGGCTACACCTTC | CASSQDSAGGSRGYTF
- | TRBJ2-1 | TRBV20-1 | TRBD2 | TGCAGTGCTAGTACTCCGGCGGGAGGGTTTGAGCAGTTCTTC | CSASTPAGGFEQFF
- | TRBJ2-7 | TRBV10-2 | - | TGCGCCAGCAGTGAGGGCGGAGAGCAGTACTTC | CASSEGGEQYF
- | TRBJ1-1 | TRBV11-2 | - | TGTGCCAGCAGCTTAGATGGACAACCGAACACTGAAGCTTTCTTT | CASSLDGQPNTEAFF
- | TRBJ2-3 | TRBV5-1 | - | TGCGCCACCGCCTCCGGCGGGGATACGCAGTATTTT | CATASGGDTQYF
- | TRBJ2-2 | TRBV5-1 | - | TGCGCCAGCAGCTGGCAACAGGGCACCGGGGAGCTGTTTTTT | CASSWQQGTGELFF
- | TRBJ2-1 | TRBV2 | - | TGTGCCAGCAGTGAGAGAGGACAGACCCACAATGAGCAGTTCTTC | CASSERGQTHNEQFF
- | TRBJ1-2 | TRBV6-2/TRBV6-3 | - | TGTGCCAGCAGTTTAGGCGGCGGCTACACCTTC | CASSLGGGYTF
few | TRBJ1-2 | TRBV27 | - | TGTGCCAGCAGGTTGGGAGGGGAGATAGGCTACACCTTC | CASRLGGEIGYTF
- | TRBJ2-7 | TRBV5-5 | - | TGTGCCAGCAGGCGTTCAGGGGTTGGGAGCTCCTACGAGCAGTACTTC | CASRRSGVGSSYEQYF
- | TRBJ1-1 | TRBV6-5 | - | TGTGCCAGCAGTTACTCGAAGGGGTTGGAAGCTTTCTTT | CASSYSKGLEAFF
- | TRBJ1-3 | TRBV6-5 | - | TGTGCCAGCAGTTACCGTCAGGGGTACGGAAACACCATATATTTT | CASSYRQGYGNTIYF